A selection of T cell receptor beta chains follows, all from one sample in a study of molecular identifiers for immune sequencing clone quantification. MiXCR, applied by TCRdb to the PCR reads, yields one record per CDR3 protein. The sample includes about 510,000 distinct CDR3 sequences, about a fifth of them seen just once. Sequences were obtained from naive CD8+ T cells from blood, with Jurkat cell RNA spiked in. All receptors derive from a human donor in good health. Some libraries in this study had Jurkat cell RNA spiked in. The CDR3 runs from the conserved cysteine through the conserved F or W. D genes are given only for firm matches. Clone size is given for some rows only: seen once, a few or many times, or a class if the clone is expanded.

d_call clone_size j_call v_call cdr3_aa cdr3_nt
NA NA TRBJ2-7 TRBV27 CASSIAASYEQYF TGTGCCAGCAGTATTGCGGCTTCCTACGAGCAGTACTTC
NA many TRBJ2-3 TRBV19 CASSIASRSQLDTQYF TGTGCCAGTAGTATAGCGTCCAGGTCCCAGCTGGATACGCAGTATTTT
TRBD2 many TRBJ2-2 TRBV24-1 CATSDYSGGPNTGELFF TGTGCCACCAGTGACTATTCGGGGGGGCCGAACACCGGGGAGCTGTTTTTT
NA NA TRBJ2-3 TRBV11-2 CVSSLGEFGTDTQYF TGTGTCAGCAGCTTAGGGGAGTTTGGCACAGATACGCAGTATTTT
TRBD1 many TRBJ1-2 TRBV29-1 CSVDTGQGIQRYGYTF TGCAGCGTTGATACAGGACAGGGAATTCAACGCTATGGCTACACCTTC
TRBD1 many TRBJ1-1 TRBV30 CAWSPTGGLHWNTEAFF TGTGCCTGGAGCCCGACAGGGGGGCTTCATTGGAACACTGAAGCTTTCTTT
TRBD1 many TRBJ1-1 TRBV28 CASRDRGTEAFF TGTGCCAGCCGGGACAGGGGCACTGAAGCTTTCTTT
TRBD2 once TRBJ2-3 TRBV18 CASSPGGANTQYF TGTGCCAGCTCACCCGGGGGGGCAAATACGCAGTATTTT
TRBD1 NA TRBJ1-2 TRBV28 CASSSRGRLGYGYTF TGTGCCAGCAGTTCGAGGGGGCGCCTGGGCTATGGCTACACCTTC
NA many TRBJ2-2 TRBV6-5 CASSPVTMNTGELFF TGTGCCAGCAGTCCCGTCACTATGAACACCGGGGAGCTGTTTTTT
NA NA TRBJ1-1 TRBV6-5 CASSYLKVTDVAFF TGTGCCAGCAGTTACCTCAAAGTTACCGACGTAGCTTTCTTT
NA many TRBJ2-5 TRBV3-1 CASSQDEETQYF TGTGCCAGCAGCCAAGATGAAGAGACCCAGTACTTC
NA many TRBJ1-1 TRBV11-2 CASSLVPETANTEAFF TGTGCCAGCAGCTTAGTGCCGGAGACAGCGAACACTGAAGCTTTCTTT
NA NA TRBJ2-7 TRBV5-3 CASSSLWGAYEQYF TGTGCCAGCAGCTCCCTATGGGGAGCTTACGAGCAGTACTTC
NA few TRBJ1-6 TRBV7-9 CASSPTASYNSPLHF TGTGCCAGCAGCCCAACAGCCTCCTATAATTCACCCCTCCACTTT
NA many TRBJ1-5 TRBV28 CASSWGQPQHF TGTGCCAGCAGTTGGGGTCAGCCCCAGCATTTT
NA few TRBJ2-5 TRBV5-6 CASSLEGIPQETQYF TGTGCCAGCAGCTTGGAGGGCATACCCCAAGAGACCCAGTACTTC